Here is one T cell receptor beta chain with its context. Its antigen is undetermined. The V segment lost 0 bases and the J segment 5 bases; nucleotides outside the gene matches: 10. The germline V gene has CDR1 SGHRS and CDR2 YFSETQ. CDR3 size: 16 residues. This sample stems from a study of graft-versus-host responses after intestinal transplantation. The table came from immunoSEQ multiplex PCR; TCRdb's copy has only in-frame clones and leaves some out. The data contain tens of thousands of clones, 91% of them singletons. The genes are TRBV5-1 and TRBJ2-7; 8 positions match TRBD2. The sample here was unstimulated CD8+ T cells sorted from spleen or lymph node cells, taken before intestinal transplant. The clonotype comes from a human donor who received an intestinal transplant. The CDR3 DNA sequence: TGCGCCAGCAGCTTGGAGTCCCAGCGGGAGTTCGACGAGCAGTACTTC. This encodes CASSLESQREFDEQYF.